This TCR beta chain was documented in a study of cytomegalovirus exposure and HLA in healthy donors. Trimming pared 3 bases from V and 4 bases from J, leaving 12 bases between. This CDR3 region has 14 residues. CDR1 and CDR2 (germline): SEHNR, FQNEAQ (reference sequence). Primers: 60 Vbeta forward and 13 Jbeta reverse. Measured with immunoSEQ multiplex PCR; TCRdb has only the in-frame clones, and not every one. The data show some 140,000 clones, with over 75% seen just once and around 5.6% held by the top ten. The source material was PBMCs. This receptor was obtained from a woman aged 40 to 50 in good health and CMV-seropositive. The V call is TRBV7-9, the J call TRBJ1-2; D is unresolved. Here the CDR3 reads CASSFSQTSYGYTF. In DNA, the CDR3 is TGTGCCAGCAGCTTCTCGCAAACATCCTATGGCTACACCTTC.